What follows are 24 T cell receptor beta chains derived from one specimen sequenced in a study of T cells after yellow fever vaccination. One entry per CDR3 protein, called by TCRdb with MiXCR from the 5' RACE reads. The data show about 350,000 distinct CDR3 sequences, around 8.1% seen once. The starting material was PBMCs, obtained about 49 days after the first yellow fever vaccination. These receptors were obtained from a man in his late teens or twenties who received the YFV17D yellow fever vaccine.

V usage is TRBV28 and J usage is TRBJ1-1, with no clear D. Germline V gives CDR1 MDHEN, CDR2 SYDVKM. CDR3 size: 14 residues. V dropped 2 bases and J dropped 1 base, with 8 bases sitting between them. CDR3 region: CASSLPNKNTEAFF. As DNA, the CDR3 is TGTGCCAGCAGTTTACCCAACAAGAACACTGAAGCTTTCTTT. Full variable domain (outside the CDR3, taken from reference TRBV28 and TRBJ1-1): DVKVTQSSRYLVKRTGEKVFLECVQDMDHENMFWYRQDPGLGLRLIYFSYDVKMKEKGDIPEGYSVSREKKERFSLILESASTNQTSMYLCASSLPNKNTEAFFGQGTRLTVV.

This clonotype was seen only a few times. The chain couples TRBV7-9 to TRBJ2-7; the match to TRBD1 covers 7 bases. The CDR3 covers 16 residues. Trimming took 5 bases from V and 5 from J; bases not matched to a gene: 15. From germline, CDR1 is SEHNR and CDR2 FQNEAQ (reference sequence). The CDR3 DNA is TGTGCCAGCAGCACTATCCCTCCGCGACAGGGCCACGAGCAGTACTTC. This codes for CASSTIPPRQGHEQYF.

This clonotype showed up just a few times. V gene TRBV6-2 or TRBV6-3 combines with J gene TRBJ2-7; D remains unclear. Trimming stripped 5 bases from V and 5 bases from J, with 10 bases between. The CDR3 extends over 12 amino acids. Germline lookup yields CDR1 MNHEY and CDR2 SVGEGT. CDR3 DNA sequence: TGTGCCAGCAGTCTCCTAGGTAACGAGCAGTACTTC. Protein product: CASSLLGNEQYF.

This chain links TRBV19 with TRBJ2-5; D is undetermined. The CDR3 consists of 14 residues. Per germline, CDR1 LNHDA and CDR2 SQIVND (reference sequence). V was shortened by 0 bases and J by 5 bases, with 10 bases between the two germline ends. The CDR3 DNA is TGTGCCAGTAGTATAGACCAGCGCGGCGAGACCCAGTACTTC. This gives the protein CASSIDQRGETQYF. The variable domain in full, completed from reference TRBV19 and TRBJ2-5, reads DGGITQSPKYLFRKEGQNVTLSCEQNLNHDAMYWYRQDPGQGLRLIYYSQIVNDFQKGDIAEGYSVSREKKESFPLTVTSAQKNPTAFYLCASSIDQRGETQYFGPGTRLLVL.

In this sample, this clonotype turned up many times. The chain recombines TRBV5-5 with TRBJ2-7; D gene uncertain. The CDR3 runs to 13 residues. Per the germline V gene, CDR1 is SGHKS and CDR2 is YYEKEE (reference sequence). The ends were cut back, 1 base at V and 7 bases at J, with 12 bases in the middle. CDR3: CASSLSGIGEQYF. The CDR3 nucleotides are TGTGCCAGCAGCTTGTCTGGGATAGGTGAGCAGTACTTC.

The V gene is TRBV20-1, the J gene TRBJ2-5, with 13 bases fitting TRBD2. The germline CDR1 and CDR2 sequences are DFQATT and SNEGSKA (reference sequence). There are 15 residues in the CDR3. V shed 1 base, J shed 5 bases, and the junction held 4 bases outside the gene matches. The CDR3 nucleotides read TGCAGTGCTAGAGCACTAGCGGGGGGGACGGAGACCCAGTACTTC. Its protein is CSARALAGGTETQYF.

Concerning this clonotype: This sequence may be a read error, since a much larger clone differs from it by one base. The chain links TRBV4-2 to TRBJ2-1; D is unclear. The CDR3 length is 14 residues. Germline CDR1 is LGHNA and CDR2 is YNFKEQ. V was shortened by 4 bases and J by 5 bases, with 12 bases between the two germline ends. The CDR3 DNA follows: TGTGCCAGCAGCCCCGGGCTACTGCACAATGAGCAGTTCTTC. It yields the protein CASSPGLLHNEQFF.

A few counts support this clonotype. The rearrangement uses TRBV7-8 and TRBJ1-5; 7 bases map to TRBD1. With 5 bases clipped from V and 2 bases from J, the junction kept 12 bases outside the gene matches. This CDR3 has 17 amino acids. The germline V gene has CDR1 SGHVS and CDR2 FQNEAQ. The CDR3 protein is CASSPRQGFVRNQPQHF. The CDR3 DNA follows: TGTGCCAGCAGCCCCCGACAGGGATTTGTCCGCAATCAGCCCCAGCATTTT.

The gene calls are TRBV7-8 and TRBJ2-2; D is possibly TRBD1 (6 bases). CDR3 length equals 15 residues. The germline gives CDR1 SGHVS, CDR2 FQNEAQ. V dropped 5 bases and J dropped 7 bases, with 17 bases sitting between them. The CDR3 spells CASSRGGGRNGELFF. The CDR3 DNA reads TGTGCCAGCAGCCGAGGTGGGGGCAGGAACGGGGAGCTGTTTTTT.

The rearrangement uses TRBV20-1 and TRBJ2-1; D unclear. Deletions cut 3 bases from V and 9 bases from J, with 9 bases between. There are 11 residues in the CDR3. CDR1 and CDR2 (germline): DFQATT, SNEGSKA (reference sequence). CDR3 sequence reads: CSARPVGEQFF. The CDR3 DNA sequence: TGCAGTGCTAGGCCGGTAGGTGAGCAGTTCTTC.

The rearrangement uses TRBV6-1 and TRBJ2-7; D might be TRBD2 (5 bases). The CDR3 has 15 amino acids. The V and J ends lost 5 bases and 7 bases respectively, with 21 bases between them. Germline V gene data show CDR1 as MNHNS and CDR2 as SASEGT. The CDR3 sequence is CASSQRDRGSREQYF. The DNA for the CDR3 is TGTGCCAGCAGTCAAAGAGACCGGGGTTCGAGAGAGCAGTACTTC.

The chain has TRBV5-1 and TRBJ1-2; TRBD1 aligns across 11 bases. The V gene's germline CDR1 is SGHRS and CDR2 YFSETQ. There are 16 residues in the CDR3. V lost 2 bases, J lost 4 bases, and 7 bases stayed unmatched. CDR3 sequence reads: CASSFGQGATIYGYTF. The CDR3 nucleotides are TGCGCCAGCAGCTTCGGACAGGGGGCTACCATCTATGGCTACACCTTC.

In its sample, this clonotype was seen a few times. V usage is TRBV7-7 and J usage is TRBJ2-5, with 9 bases aligning to TRBD2. CDR1 and CDR2 (germline): SSHAT, FNYEAQ (reference sequence). Germline trimming cut 1 base from V and 2 bases from J; bases unmatched to any gene: 5. This CDR3 is built from 16 residues. The CDR3 protein is CASSLGGSGGQETQYF. The CDR3 DNA sequence: TGTGCCAGCAGCTTAGGGGGCAGCGGGGGGCAAGAGACCCAGTACTTC.

V gene TRBV19 combines with J gene TRBJ1-1; the match to TRBD1 covers 9 bases. The CDR3 is made up of 15 amino acids. V gave up 5 bases and J gave up 0 bases; unmatched junction bases: 4. From germline, CDR1 is LNHDA and CDR2 SQIVND (reference sequence). CDR3 nucleotides: TGTGCCAGTAGTGTGGGGACAGGGCTGAACACTGAAGCTTTCTTT. Encoded protein: CASSVGTGLNTEAFF.

V is TRBV28 and J is TRBJ2-6; 9 positions match TRBD1. Unmatched junction bases numbered 11, after V lost 5 bases and J lost 0 bases. The CDR3 is made up of 19 amino acids. Germline lookup yields CDR1 MDHEN and CDR2 SYDVKM. CDR3 amino acids: CASSPFSGTGSSGANVLTF. In DNA form, the CDR3 reads TGTGCCAGCAGTCCCTTTTCTGGGACAGGGTCCTCTGGGGCCAACGTCCTGACTTTC.

In its sample, this clonotype was seen a few times. This chain uses TRBV10-3 with TRBJ1-1; D gene ambiguous. This CDR3 is built from 14 residues. V shed 3 bases and J shed 5 bases, with 13 bases lying between them. Germline lookup yields CDR1 ENHRY and CDR2 SYGVKD. The DNA of the CDR3 is TGTGCCATCAGTGAAGCGGCGGGAGGGACTGAAGCTTTCTTT. Its protein product is CAISEAAGGTEAFF.

The rearrangement links TRBV20-1 to TRBJ2-1; 11 bases are a match to TRBD2. The CDR3 contains 16 residues. The J segment lost 8 bases and the V segment lost 0 bases, leaving 9 bases of the junction unmatched. Germline V gene sequence: CDR1 DFQATT, CDR2 SNEGSKA (reference sequence). As DNA, the CDR3 is TGCAGTGCTAGAGACGCTAGCGGGGGGTGGCGGTATGAGCAGTTCTTC. Encoded protein: CSARDASGGWRYEQFF.

This clonotype was counted at least ten times. The V call is TRBV12-3 or TRBV12-4, the J call TRBJ2-3, with TRBD2 matching over 10 bases. With V trimmed by 3 bases and J by 1 base, 4 bases remained unmatched. The CDR3 spans 16 residues. The CDR3 protein is CASSFPSGGGTDTQYF. As DNA, the CDR3 is TGTGCCAGCAGTTTTCCTAGCGGGGGCGGCACAGATACGCAGTATTTT.

About this clonotype itself: One end of the junction fails to match germline, which may point to a read error. The J gene is TRBJ1-2, the V gene TRBV12-3 or TRBV12-4; possibly TRBD1 for D (6 bases). The CDR3 covers 14 residues. CDR3 coding DNA: TGTGCCAGAAGTTTCCGCGGACAGCTCTATGGCTACACCTTC. Translation: CARSFRGQLYGYTF.

This clonotype has ten or more counts. This sequence joins TRBV3-1 and TRBJ2-5; no firm D call. The CDR3 runs 12 residues. V lost 0 bases to trimming and J lost 5 bases, with 4 bases between them. Germline V CDR1 and CDR2: LGHDT, YNNKEL (reference sequence). The CDR3 sequence: CASSQDFETQYF. CDR3 in DNA: TGTGCCAGCAGCCAAGACTTCGAGACCCAGTACTTC.

The gene calls are TRBV4-1 and TRBJ1-4; possibly TRBD1 for D (5 bases). Germline lookup yields CDR1 MGHRA and CDR2 YSYEKL. The CDR3 sequence is 16 residues long. The V end was cut by 1 base, the J end by 5 bases, with 14 bases between. The CDR3 DNA is TGCGCCAGCAGCCAAGGGGGCCGAGGAGGAAATGAAAAACTGTTTTTT. Protein product: CASSQGGRGGNEKLFF.

The V gene is TRBV5-1, the J gene TRBJ1-4; D is possibly TRBD1 (6 bases). The CDR3 spans 14 residues. V lost 5 bases, J lost 4 bases, and 12 bases lay in between. Looked up from germline, CDR1 is SGHRS and CDR2 is YFSETQ. CDR3 in amino acids: CASSFGGLNEKLFF. The CDR3 region has the DNA TGCGCCAGCAGTTTCGGGGGGCTTAATGAAAAACTGTTTTTT.

This clonotype was counted only a few times. The chain has TRBV7-9 and TRBJ2-6, with D possibly TRBD2 on 7 matching bases. The V and J ends lost 1 base and 2 bases respectively, with 12 bases between them. CDR1 and CDR2 (germline): SEHNR, FQNEAQ (reference sequence). This CDR3 has 17 residues. CDR3 DNA: TGTGCCAGCAGCTTAGTCGGGGGGCGCGCTGGGGCCAACGTCCTGACTTTC. The encoded protein is CASSLVGGRAGANVLTF.

This clonotype was observed a handful of times. J is TRBJ2-4 and V is TRBV7-2; 7 bases map to TRBD2. Trimming took 3 bases from V and 10 from J; bases not matched to a gene: 6. The CDR3 loop spans 13 amino acids. The germline CDR1 and CDR2 sequences are SGHTA and FQGNSA. CDR3 sequence: CASSLSGTTIQYF. CDR3 DNA: TGTGCCAGCAGCTTGTCCGGGACTACAATTCAGTACTTC.